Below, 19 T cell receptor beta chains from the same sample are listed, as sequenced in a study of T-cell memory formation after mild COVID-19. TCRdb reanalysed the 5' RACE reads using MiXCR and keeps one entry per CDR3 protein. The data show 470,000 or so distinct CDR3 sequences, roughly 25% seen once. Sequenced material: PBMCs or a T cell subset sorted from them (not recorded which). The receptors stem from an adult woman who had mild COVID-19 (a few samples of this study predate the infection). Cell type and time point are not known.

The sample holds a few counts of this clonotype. This CDR3 reads CASSLLSTNEQFF. In DNA, the CDR3 is TGTGCCAGCAGTTTACTATCGACGAATGAGCAGTTCTTC. The V and J genes are TRBV12-3 or TRBV12-4 and TRBJ2-1; D is ambiguous. The CDR3 is made up of 13 amino acids. The V and J ends lost 2 bases and 7 bases respectively, with 9 bases between them.

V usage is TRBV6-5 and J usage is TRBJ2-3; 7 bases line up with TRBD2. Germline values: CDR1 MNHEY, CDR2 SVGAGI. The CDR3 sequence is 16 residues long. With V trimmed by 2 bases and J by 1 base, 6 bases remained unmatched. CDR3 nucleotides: TGTGCCAGCAGTTACATTGGCGGGAGCGGCACAGATACGCAGTATTTT. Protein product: CASSYIGGSGTDTQYF.

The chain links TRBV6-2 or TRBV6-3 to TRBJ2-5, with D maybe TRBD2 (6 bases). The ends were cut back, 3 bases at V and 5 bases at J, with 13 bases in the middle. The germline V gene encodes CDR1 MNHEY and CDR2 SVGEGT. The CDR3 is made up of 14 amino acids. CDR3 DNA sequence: TGTGCCAGCAGTTATACTAGCTTCTGGGAGACCCAGTACTTC. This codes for CASSYTSFWETQYF.

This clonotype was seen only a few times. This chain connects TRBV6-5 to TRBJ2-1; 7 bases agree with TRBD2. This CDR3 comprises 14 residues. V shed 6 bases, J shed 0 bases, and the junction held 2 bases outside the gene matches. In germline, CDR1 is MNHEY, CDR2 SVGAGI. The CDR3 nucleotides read TGTGCCAGCAGACGGGACTACTCCTACAATGAGCAGTTCTTC. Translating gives CASRRDYSYNEQFF.

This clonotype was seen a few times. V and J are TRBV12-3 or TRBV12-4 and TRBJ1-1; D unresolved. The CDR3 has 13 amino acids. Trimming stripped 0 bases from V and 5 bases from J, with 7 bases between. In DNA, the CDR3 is TGTGCCAGCAGTTTAGCCCTAGGTACTGAAGCTTTCTTT. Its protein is CASSLALGTEAFF.

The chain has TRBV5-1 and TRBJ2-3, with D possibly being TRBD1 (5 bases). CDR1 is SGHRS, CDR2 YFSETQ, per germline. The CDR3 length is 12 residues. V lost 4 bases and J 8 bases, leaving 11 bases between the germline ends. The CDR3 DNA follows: TGCGCCAGCAGCACACCCCAGGGTACGCAGTATTTT. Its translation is CASSTPQGTQYF. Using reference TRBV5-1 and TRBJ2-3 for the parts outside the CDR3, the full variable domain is KAGVTQTPRYLIKTRGQQVTLSCSPISGHRSVSWYQQTPGQGLQFLFEYFSETQRNKGNFPGRFSGRQFSNSRSEMNVSTLELGDSALYLCASSTPQGTQYFGPGTRLTVL.

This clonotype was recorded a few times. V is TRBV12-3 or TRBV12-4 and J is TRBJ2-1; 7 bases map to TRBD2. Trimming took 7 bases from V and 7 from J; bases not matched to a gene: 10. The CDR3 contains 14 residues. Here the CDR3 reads CASNGGGSRNEQFF. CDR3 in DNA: TGTGCCAGCAATGGGGGGGGGTCAAGGAATGAGCAGTTCTTC.

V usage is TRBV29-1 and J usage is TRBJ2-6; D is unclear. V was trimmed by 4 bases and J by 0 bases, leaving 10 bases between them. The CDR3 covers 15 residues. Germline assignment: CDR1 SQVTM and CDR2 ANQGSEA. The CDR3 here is CSVVPDFSGANVLTF. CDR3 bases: TGCAGCGTTGTTCCAGATTTCTCTGGGGCCAACGTCCTGACTTTC.

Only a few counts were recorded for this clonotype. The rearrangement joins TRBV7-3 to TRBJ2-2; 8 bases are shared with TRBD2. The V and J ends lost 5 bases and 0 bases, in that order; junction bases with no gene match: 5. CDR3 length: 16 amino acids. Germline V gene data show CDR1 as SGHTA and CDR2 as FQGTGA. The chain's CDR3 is CASSPQRETNTGELFF. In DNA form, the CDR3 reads TGTGCCAGCAGCCCTCAGCGGGAGACGAACACCGGGGAGCTGTTTTTT.

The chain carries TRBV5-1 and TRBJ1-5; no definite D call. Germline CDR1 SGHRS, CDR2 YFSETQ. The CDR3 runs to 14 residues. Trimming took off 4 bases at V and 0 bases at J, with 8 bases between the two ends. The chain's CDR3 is CASSPDPSNQPQHF. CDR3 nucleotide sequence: TGCGCCAGCAGCCCGGACCCTAGCAATCAGCCCCAGCATTTT.

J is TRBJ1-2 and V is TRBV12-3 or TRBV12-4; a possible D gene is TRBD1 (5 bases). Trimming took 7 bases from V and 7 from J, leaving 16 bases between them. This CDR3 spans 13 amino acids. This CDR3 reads CASTITGDAGYTF. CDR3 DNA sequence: TGTGCCAGCACTATTACAGGAGACGCTGGCTACACCTTC.

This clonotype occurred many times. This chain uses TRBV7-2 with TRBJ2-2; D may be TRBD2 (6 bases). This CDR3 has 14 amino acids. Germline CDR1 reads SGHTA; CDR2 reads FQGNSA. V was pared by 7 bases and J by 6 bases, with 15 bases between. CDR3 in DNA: TGTGCCAGCAACAAATGGGGGGAATCCGGGGAGCTGTTTTTT. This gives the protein CASNKWGESGELFF. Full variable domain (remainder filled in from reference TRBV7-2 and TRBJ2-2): GAGVSQSPSNKVTEKGKDVELRCDPISGHTALYWYRQSLGQGLEFLIYFQGNSAPDKSGLPSDRFSAERTGGSVSTLTIQRTQQEDSAVYLCASNKWGESGELFFGEGSRLTVL.

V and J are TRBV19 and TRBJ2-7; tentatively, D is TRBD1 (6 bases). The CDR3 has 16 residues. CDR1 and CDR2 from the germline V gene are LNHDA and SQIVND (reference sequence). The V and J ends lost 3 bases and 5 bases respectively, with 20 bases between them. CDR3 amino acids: CASSMGVRSNRDEQYF. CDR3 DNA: TGTGCCAGTAGTATGGGGGTACGATCGAACAGGGACGAGCAGTACTTC.

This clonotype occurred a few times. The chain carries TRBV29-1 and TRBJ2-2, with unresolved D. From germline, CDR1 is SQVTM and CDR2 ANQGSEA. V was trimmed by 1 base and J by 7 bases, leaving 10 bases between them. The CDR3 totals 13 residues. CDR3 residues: CSVEGSWDGELFF. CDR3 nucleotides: TGCAGCGTTGAAGGTTCTTGGGACGGGGAGCTGTTTTTT.

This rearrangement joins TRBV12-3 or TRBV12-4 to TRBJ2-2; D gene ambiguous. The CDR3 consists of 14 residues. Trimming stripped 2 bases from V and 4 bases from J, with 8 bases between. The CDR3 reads CASSLSLSTGELFF. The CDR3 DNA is TGTGCCAGCAGTTTAAGTCTAAGCACCGGGGAGCTGTTTTTT.

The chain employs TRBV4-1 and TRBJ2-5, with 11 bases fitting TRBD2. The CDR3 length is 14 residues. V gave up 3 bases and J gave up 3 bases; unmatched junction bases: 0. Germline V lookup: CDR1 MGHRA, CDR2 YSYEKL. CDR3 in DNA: TGCGCCAGCAGCCAGACTAGCGGGAAAGAGACCCAGTACTTC. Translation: CASSQTSGKETQYF.

The CDR3 loop is CASSLDSTASYEQYF. In nucleotides, the CDR3 is TGTGCCAGCAGCTTAGATTCGACAGCATCCTACGAGCAGTACTTC. The rearrangement links TRBV7-2 to TRBJ2-7; TRBD1 is a possible D gene (5 bases). CDR1 and CDR2 from the germline V gene are SGHTA and FQGNSA. The CDR3 runs 15 residues. Between the trimmed V and J ends, which lost 1 base and 1 base, there was a span of 11 bases.

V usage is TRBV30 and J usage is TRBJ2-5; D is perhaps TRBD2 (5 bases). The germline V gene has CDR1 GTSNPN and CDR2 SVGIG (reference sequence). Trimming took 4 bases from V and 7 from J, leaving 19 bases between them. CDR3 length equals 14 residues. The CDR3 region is CAWTTSGLKGTQYF. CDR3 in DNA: TGTGCCTGGACGACGAGCGGACTCAAGGGGACCCAGTACTTC.

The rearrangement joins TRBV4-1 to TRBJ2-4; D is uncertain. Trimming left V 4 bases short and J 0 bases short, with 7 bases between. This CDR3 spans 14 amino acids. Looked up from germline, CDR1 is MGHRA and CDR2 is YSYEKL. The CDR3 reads CASSLDGAKNIQYF. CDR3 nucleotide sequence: TGCGCCAGCAGCCTAGACGGAGCCAAAAACATTCAGTACTTC.